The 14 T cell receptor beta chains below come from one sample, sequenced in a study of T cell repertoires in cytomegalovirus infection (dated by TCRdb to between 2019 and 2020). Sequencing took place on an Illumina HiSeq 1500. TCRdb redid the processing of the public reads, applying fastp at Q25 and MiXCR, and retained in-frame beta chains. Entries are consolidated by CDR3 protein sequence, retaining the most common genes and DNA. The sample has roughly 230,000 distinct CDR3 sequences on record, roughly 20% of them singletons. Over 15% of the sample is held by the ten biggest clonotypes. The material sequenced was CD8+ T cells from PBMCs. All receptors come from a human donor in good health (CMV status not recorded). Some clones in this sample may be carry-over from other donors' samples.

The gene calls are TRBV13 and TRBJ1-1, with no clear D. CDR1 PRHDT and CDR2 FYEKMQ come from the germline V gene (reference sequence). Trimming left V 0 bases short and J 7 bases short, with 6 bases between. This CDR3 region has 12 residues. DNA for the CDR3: TGTGCCAGCAGCTTAGGGGTTATTGAAGCTTTCTTT. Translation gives CASSLGVIEAFF. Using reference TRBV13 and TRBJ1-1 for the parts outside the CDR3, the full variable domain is AAGVIQSPRHLIKEKRETATLKCYPIPRHDTVYWYQQGPGQDPQFLISFYEKMQSDKGSIPDRFSAQQFSDYHSELNMSSLELGDSALYFCASSLGVIEAFFGQGTRLTVV.

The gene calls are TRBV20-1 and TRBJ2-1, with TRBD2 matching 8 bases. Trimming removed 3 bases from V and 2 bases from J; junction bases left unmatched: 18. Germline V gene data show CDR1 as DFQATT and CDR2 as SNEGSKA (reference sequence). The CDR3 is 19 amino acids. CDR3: CSASDRDPSGGLTYNEQFF. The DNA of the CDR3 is TGCAGTGCTAGTGATAGGGACCCCAGCGGGGGCCTTACCTACAATGAGCAGTTCTTC.

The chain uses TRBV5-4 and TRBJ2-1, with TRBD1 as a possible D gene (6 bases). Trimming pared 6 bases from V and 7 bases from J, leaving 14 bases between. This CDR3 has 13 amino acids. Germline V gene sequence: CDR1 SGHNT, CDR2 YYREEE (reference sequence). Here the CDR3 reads CASTPPRGNEQFF. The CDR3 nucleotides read TGTGCCAGCACCCCGCCGAGGGGGAATGAGCAGTTCTTC.

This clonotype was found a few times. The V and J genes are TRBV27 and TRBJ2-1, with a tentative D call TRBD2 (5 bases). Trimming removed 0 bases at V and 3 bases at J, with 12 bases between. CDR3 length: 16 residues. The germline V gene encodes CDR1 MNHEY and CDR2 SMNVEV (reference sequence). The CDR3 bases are TGTGCCAGCAGTTTATCTGGCGGGCGGCACTACAATGAGCAGTTCTTC. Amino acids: CASSLSGGRHYNEQFF.

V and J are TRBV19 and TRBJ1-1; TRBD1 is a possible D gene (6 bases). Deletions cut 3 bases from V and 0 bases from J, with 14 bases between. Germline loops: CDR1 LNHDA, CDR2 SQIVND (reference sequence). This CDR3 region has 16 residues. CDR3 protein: CASSIAGVDMNTEAFF. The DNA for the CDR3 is TGTGCCAGTAGTATTGCAGGGGTCGACATGAACACTGAAGCTTTCTTT.

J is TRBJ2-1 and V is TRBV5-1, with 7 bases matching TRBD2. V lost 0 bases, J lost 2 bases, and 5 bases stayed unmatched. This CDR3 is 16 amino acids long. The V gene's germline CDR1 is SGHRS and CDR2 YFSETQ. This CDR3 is CASSLGLAVTYNEQFF. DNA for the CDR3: TGCGCCAGCAGCTTGGGGCTAGCGGTGACCTACAATGAGCAGTTCTTC.

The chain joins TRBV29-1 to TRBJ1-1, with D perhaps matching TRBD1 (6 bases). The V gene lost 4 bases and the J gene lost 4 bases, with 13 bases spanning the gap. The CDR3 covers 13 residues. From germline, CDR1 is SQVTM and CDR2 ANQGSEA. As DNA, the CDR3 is TGCAGCGTTGCCTCAGGGGCGATCACTGAAGCTTTCTTT. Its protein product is CSVASGAITEAFF. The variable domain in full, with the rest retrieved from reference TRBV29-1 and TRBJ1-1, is SAVISQKPSRDICQRGTSLTIQCQVDSQVTMMFWYRQQPGQSLTLIATANQGSEATYESGFVIDKFPISRPNLTFSTLTVSNMSPEDSSIYLCSVASGAITEAFFGQGTRLTVV.

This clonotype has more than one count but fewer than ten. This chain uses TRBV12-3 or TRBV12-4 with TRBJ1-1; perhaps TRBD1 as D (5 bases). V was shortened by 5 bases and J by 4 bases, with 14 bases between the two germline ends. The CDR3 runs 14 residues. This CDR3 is CASSPAGGGTEAFF. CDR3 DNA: TGTGCCAGCAGTCCCGCGGGTGGGGGCACTGAAGCTTTCTTT.

The CDR3 DNA follows: TGCAGTGCTAGTAGGGCTCGTGCTAGCACAGATACGCAGTATTTT. This gives the protein CSASRARASTDTQYF. The chain couples TRBV20-1 to TRBJ2-3, with D unresolved. CDR3 length equals 15 residues. Trimming removed 3 bases from V and 0 bases from J, with 13 bases in between. The germline V gene has CDR1 DFQATT and CDR2 SNEGSKA (reference sequence).

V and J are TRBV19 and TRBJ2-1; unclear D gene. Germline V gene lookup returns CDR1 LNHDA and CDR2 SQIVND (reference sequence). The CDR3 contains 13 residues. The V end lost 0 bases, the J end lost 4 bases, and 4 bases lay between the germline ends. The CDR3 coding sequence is TGTGCCAGTAGTATAGATATGTACAATGAGCAGTTCTTC. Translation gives CASSIDMYNEQFF.

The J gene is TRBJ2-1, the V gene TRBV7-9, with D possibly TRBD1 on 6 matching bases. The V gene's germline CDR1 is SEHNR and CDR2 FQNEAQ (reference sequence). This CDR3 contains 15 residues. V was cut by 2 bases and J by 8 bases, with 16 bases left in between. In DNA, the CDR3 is TGTGCCAGCAGCTTACGGGGACACAGCCCTGATGAGCAGTTCTTC. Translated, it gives CASSLRGHSPDEQFF.

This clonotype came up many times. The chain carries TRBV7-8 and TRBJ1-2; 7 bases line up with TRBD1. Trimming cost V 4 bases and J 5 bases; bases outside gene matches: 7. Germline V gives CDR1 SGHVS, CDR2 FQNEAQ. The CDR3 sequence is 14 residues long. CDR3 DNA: TGTGCCAGCAGCTCACCGGGACAGATATATGGCTACACCTTC. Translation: CASSSPGQIYGYTF.

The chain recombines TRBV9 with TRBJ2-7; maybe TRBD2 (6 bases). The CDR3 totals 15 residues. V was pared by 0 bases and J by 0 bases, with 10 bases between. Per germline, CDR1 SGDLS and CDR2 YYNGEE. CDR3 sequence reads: CASSVGGSGSYEQYF. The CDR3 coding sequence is TGTGCCAGCAGCGTAGGAGGTAGCGGCTCCTACGAGCAGTACTTC.

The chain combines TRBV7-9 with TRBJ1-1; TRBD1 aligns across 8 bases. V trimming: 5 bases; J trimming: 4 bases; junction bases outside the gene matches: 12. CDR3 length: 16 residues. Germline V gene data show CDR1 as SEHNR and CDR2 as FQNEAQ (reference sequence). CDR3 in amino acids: CASSPLSGGATTEAFF. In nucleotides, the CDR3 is TGTGCCAGCAGCCCCCTCTCAGGGGGCGCGACCACTGAAGCTTTCTTT.